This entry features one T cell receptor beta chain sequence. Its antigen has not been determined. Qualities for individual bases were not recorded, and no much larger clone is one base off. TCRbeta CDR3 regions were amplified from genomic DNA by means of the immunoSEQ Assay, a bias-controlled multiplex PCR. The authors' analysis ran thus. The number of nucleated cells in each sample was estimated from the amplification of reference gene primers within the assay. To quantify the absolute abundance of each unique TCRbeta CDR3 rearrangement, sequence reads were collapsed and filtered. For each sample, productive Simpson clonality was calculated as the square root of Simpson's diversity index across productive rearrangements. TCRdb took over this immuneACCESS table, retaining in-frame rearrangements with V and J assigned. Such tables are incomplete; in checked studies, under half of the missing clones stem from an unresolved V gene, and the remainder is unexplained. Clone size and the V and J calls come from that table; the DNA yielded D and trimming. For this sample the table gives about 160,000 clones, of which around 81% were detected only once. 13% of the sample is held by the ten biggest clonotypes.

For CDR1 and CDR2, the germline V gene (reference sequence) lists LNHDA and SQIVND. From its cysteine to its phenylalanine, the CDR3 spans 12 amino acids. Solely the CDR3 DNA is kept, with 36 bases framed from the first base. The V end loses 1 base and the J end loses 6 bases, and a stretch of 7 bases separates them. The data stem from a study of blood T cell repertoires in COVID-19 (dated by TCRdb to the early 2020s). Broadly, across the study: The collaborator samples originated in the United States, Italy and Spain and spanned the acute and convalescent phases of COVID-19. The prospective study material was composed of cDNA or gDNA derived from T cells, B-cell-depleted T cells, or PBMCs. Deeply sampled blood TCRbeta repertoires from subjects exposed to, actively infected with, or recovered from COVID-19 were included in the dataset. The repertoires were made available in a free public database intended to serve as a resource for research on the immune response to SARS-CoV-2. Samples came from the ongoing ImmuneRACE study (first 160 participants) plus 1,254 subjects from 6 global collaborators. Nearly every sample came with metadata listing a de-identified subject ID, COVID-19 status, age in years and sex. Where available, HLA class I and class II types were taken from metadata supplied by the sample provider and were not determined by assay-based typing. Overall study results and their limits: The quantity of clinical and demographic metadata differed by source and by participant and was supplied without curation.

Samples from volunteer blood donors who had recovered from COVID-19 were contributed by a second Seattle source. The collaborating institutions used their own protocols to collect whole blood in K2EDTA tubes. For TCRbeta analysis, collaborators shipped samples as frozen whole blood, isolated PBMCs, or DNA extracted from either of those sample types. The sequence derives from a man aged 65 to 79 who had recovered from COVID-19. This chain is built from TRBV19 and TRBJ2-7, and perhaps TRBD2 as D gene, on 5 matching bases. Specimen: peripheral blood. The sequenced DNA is TGTGCCAGTAGTATAGGAGGGCGCGAGCAGTACTTC. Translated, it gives CASSIGGREQYF.